This T cell receptor (beta chain) comes out of a study of neurological immune-mediated disorders. This clonotype appeared many times. The CDR3 is made up of 13 amino acids. The germline V gene has CDR1 SGHTA and CDR2 FQGTGA. The V gene end was trimmed by 2 bases and the J gene end by 8 bases; junction bases not matched to a gene: 4. The cDNA was generated by 5'RACE with 10-nucleotide random UMIs. A single run covered 15-18 subjects with over 190 million TCR-beta sequences. TCRdb passed the 5' RACE reads through MiXCR, listing each CDR3 protein once. The data hold 49,000 or so distinct CDR3 sequences, with roughly 15% observed a single time.

This chain connects TRBV7-3 to TRBJ1-2; 8 nucleotides align to TRBD1. Sample: PBMCs. The sequence derives from a man in his 60s in good health. The CDR3 nucleotides are TGTGCCAGCAGCTTACAGGGGGCGCGGGGCTACACCTTC. This gives the protein CASSLQGARGYTF.